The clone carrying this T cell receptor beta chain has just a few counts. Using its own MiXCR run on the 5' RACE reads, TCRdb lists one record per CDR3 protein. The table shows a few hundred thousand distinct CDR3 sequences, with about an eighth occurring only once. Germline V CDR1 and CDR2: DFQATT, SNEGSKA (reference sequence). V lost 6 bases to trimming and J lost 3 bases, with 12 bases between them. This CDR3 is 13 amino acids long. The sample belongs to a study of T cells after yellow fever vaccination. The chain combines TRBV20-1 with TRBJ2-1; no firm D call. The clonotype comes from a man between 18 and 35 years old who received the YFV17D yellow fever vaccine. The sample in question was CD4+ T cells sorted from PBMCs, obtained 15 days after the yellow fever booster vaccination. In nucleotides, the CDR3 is TGCAGTGCGCCGAACCCCGACTACAATGAGCAGTTCTTC. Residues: CSAPNPDYNEQFF.